Shown below are 26 T cell receptor beta chains from a single sample sequenced in a study of CD8 T cells in ankylosing spondylitis. Study results and limitations: The study identified a TCR beta motif of eight highly homologous variants that appeared characteristic of ankylosing spondylitis blood.

TCRdb processed the 5' RACE reads anew with MiXCR; each CDR3 protein has one entry. The sample has 700,000 to 1,000,000 distinct CDR3 sequences; approximately 12% are singletons. Their cognate antigens are unknown. The specimen was blood, either unsorted or a sorted T cell fraction (not recorded which). The receptors were gathered from a male donor with ankylosing spondylitis.

This clonotype was detected many times. The chain links TRBV20-1 to TRBJ2-2, with D perhaps matching TRBD2 (6 bases). Per the germline V gene, CDR1 is DFQATT and CDR2 is SNEGSKA (reference sequence). This CDR3 is built from 14 residues. Trimming took off 3 bases at V and 3 bases at J, with 11 bases between the two ends. Here the CDR3 reads CSASRGTYTGELFF. The CDR3 DNA sequence: TGCAGTGCTAGTCGGGGGACTTACACCGGGGAGCTGTTTTTT.

This clonotype occurred a few times. J is TRBJ1-6 and V is TRBV20-1, with TRBD1 as a possible D gene (6 bases). V gave up 5 bases and J gave up 10 bases, with 24 bases separating them. The CDR3 has 16 residues. Germline values: CDR1 DFQATT, CDR2 SNEGSKA (reference sequence). The CDR3, as DNA: TGCAGTGCTCCCACTCCGGGGGGCGGGATTCGGTCACCCCTCCACTTT. Its protein product is CSAPTPGGGIRSPLHF.

This clonotype showed up many times. V gene TRBV6-5 combines with J gene TRBJ1-2; 8 positions agree with TRBD1. This CDR3 spans 14 amino acids. CDR1 is MNHEY, CDR2 SVGAGI, per germline. Trimming took 2 bases from V and 8 from J; bases not matched to a gene: 7. The chain's CDR3 is CASSYANRGLGYTF. Written as DNA, the CDR3 is TGTGCCAGCAGTTACGCAAACAGGGGGTTGGGCTACACCTTC.

This clonotype was seen only a few times. This chain links TRBV2 with TRBJ1-1; 10 bases map to TRBD1. Germline lookup yields CDR1 SNHLY and CDR2 FYNNEI. The CDR3 totals 13 residues. With 4 bases clipped from V and 9 bases from J, the junction kept 5 bases outside the gene matches. Here the CDR3 DNA reads TGTGCCAGCAGTGCTCGGGACAGGGGAAAAGCTTTCTTT. The encoded protein is CASSARDRGKAFF.

This clonotype has more than one count but fewer than ten. The gene calls are TRBV7-2 and TRBJ2-3; D is unclear. The germline gives CDR1 SGHTA, CDR2 FQGNSA. V lost 1 base to trimming and J lost 0 bases, with 8 bases between them. The CDR3 loop spans 15 amino acids. This CDR3 reads CASSLEGYSTDTQYF. Written as DNA, the CDR3 is TGTGCCAGCAGCTTAGAAGGGTACAGCACAGATACGCAGTATTTT.

This clonotype was counted many times. V and J are TRBV6-5 and TRBJ2-7; possibly TRBD2 for D (5 bases). V was clipped by 1 base and J by 0 bases, with 10 bases between them. The germline gives CDR1 MNHEY, CDR2 SVGAGI. This CDR3 contains 15 residues. In DNA form, the CDR3 reads TGTGCCAGCAGTTACTATTCGGGGAGCTCCTACGAGCAGTACTTC. It yields the protein CASSYYSGSSYEQYF.

In its sample, this clonotype was seen many times. This sequence joins TRBV12-3 or TRBV12-4 and TRBJ1-2, with D possibly matching TRBD1 (6 bases). CDR3 length: 14 amino acids. Trimming cost V 5 bases and J 6 bases, with 16 bases left between them. CDR3 nucleotide sequence: TGTGCCAGCAGTATGTTCAGGGGAACGGATGGCTACACCTTC. Translating it yields CASSMFRGTDGYTF.

In its sample, this clonotype was seen many times. The J gene is TRBJ2-7, the V gene TRBV20-1; 9 bases fit TRBD1. Germline V CDR1 and CDR2: DFQATT, SNEGSKA (reference sequence). The CDR3 sequence is 14 residues long. Trimming cost V 6 bases and J 4 bases; bases outside gene matches: 10. In DNA, the CDR3 is TGCAGTGCCACTTCCGGGACAGGGAGGTACGAGCAGTACTTC. This encodes CSATSGTGRYEQYF.

Remarks on this clonotype: This sequence may be a read error, since a much larger clone differs from it by one base. V usage is TRBV6-2 or TRBV6-3 and J usage is TRBJ2-2; no reliable D call. V shed 7 bases and J shed 6 bases, with 6 bases lying between them. The CDR3 sequence is 11 residues long. CDR1 MNHEY and CDR2 SVGEGT come from the germline V gene. The CDR3 bases are TGTGCCAGCATCCGAGCCGGGGAGCTGTTTTTT. The encoded protein is CASIRAGELFF.

This clonotype showed up just a few times. The rearrangement uses TRBV24-1 and TRBJ2-2; D is ambiguous. Germline V gene sequence: CDR1 KGHDR, CDR2 SFDVKD. The V end was cut by 5 bases, the J end by 3 bases, with 3 bases between. This CDR3 comprises 12 residues. DNA for the CDR3: TGTGCCACCAGTGCCTACACCGGGGAGCTGTTTTTT. Protein sequence: CATSAYTGELFF.

V usage is TRBV27 and J usage is TRBJ2-5, with 8 bases that match TRBD2. The V segment lost 0 bases and the J segment 5 bases; nucleotides outside the gene matches: 8. Germline V gene lookup returns CDR1 MNHEY and CDR2 SMNVEV (reference sequence). The CDR3 is 16 amino acids. CDR3 nucleotides: TGTGCCAGCAGTTTATCGGTCGGGACTAGACAGGAGACCCAGTACTTC. It specifies CASSLSVGTRQETQYF.

The table lists this clonotype with many counts. V is TRBV7-2 and J is TRBJ2-7, with 7 positions matching TRBD1. Germline CDR1 reads SGHTA; CDR2 reads FQGNSA. Unmatched junction bases numbered 10, after V lost 5 bases and J lost 3 bases. The CDR3 loop spans 15 amino acids. The CDR3 sequence is CASSPNRDRVYEQYF. The DNA for the CDR3 is TGTGCCAGCAGCCCAAACCGGGACAGAGTCTACGAGCAGTACTTC.

This clonotype was seen a handful of times. The genes are TRBV28 and TRBJ2-1; D unclear. The CDR3 has 15 residues. V lost 6 bases and J lost 4, with 16 bases in between. Germline values: CDR1 MDHEN, CDR2 SYDVKM. The CDR3: CASSLTPKTYNEQFF. The CDR3 DNA follows: TGTGCCAGCAGCTTAACACCCAAAACGTACAATGAGCAGTTCTTC.

The J gene is TRBJ2-1, the V gene TRBV9; 10 nucleotides line up with TRBD2. V shed 0 bases, J shed 4 bases, and the junction held 4 bases outside the gene matches. The germline CDR1 and CDR2 sequences are SGDLS and YYNGEE. The CDR3 sequence is 16 residues long. The CDR3 coding sequence is TGTGCCAGCAGCGTAGGAACGACTAGCGGGTACAATGAGCAGTTCTTC. Translating it yields CASSVGTTSGYNEQFF. Complete variable domain (other parts from reference TRBV9 and TRBJ2-1): DSGVTQTPKHLITATGQRVTLRCSPRSGDLSVYWYQQSLDQGLQFLIQYYNGEERAKGNILERFSAQQFPDLHSELNLSSLELGDSALYFCASSVGTTSGYNEQFFGPGTRLTVL.

This clonotype was seen many times. This chain joins TRBV18 and TRBJ1-1; 7 bases match TRBD1. This CDR3 is built from 13 residues. Germline CDR1 and CDR2: KGHSH and LQKENI. V gave up 5 bases and J gave up 1 base; unmatched junction bases: 1. The CDR3 region has the DNA TGTGCCAGCTCAGGACAGGCGAACACTGAAGCTTTCTTT. As protein: CASSGQANTEAFF.

This clonotype was counted only a few times. This rearrangement joins TRBV11-2 to TRBJ1-2; TRBD1 agrees at 9 bases. V lost 1 base, J lost 4 bases, and 4 bases stayed unmatched. Germline values: CDR1 SGHAT, CDR2 FQNNGV. There are 15 residues in the CDR3. CDR3 DNA: TGTGCCAGCAGCTTAGGAGGGACAGGGCCCTATGGCTACACCTTC. Translating it yields CASSLGGTGPYGYTF.

This clonotype was detected many times. The chain combines TRBV6-1 with TRBJ1-6; 7 positions agree with TRBD1. The germline gives CDR1 MNHNS, CDR2 SASEGT. V gave up 5 bases and J gave up 3 bases; unmatched junction bases: 7. The CDR3 sequence is 16 residues long. The CDR3 bases are TGTGCCAGCAGTCCTCACAGGGGATTCTATAATTCACCCCTCCACTTT. Its protein product is CASSPHRGFYNSPLHF.

This clonotype was detected many times. This chain links TRBV7-2 with TRBJ2-3; 11 bases line up with TRBD1. The length of the CDR3 is 15 residues. Germline V gene sequence: CDR1 SGHTA, CDR2 FQGNSA. The trim removed 3 bases at V and 4 bases at J, leaving 3 bases unmatched. CDR3 region: CASSLGQGGADTQYF. The CDR3 DNA sequence: TGTGCCAGCAGCTTGGGACAGGGGGGCGCAGATACGCAGTATTTT.

V is TRBV20-1 and J is TRBJ1-1, with a possible D match to TRBD1 (6 bases). V was trimmed by 6 bases and J by 3 bases, leaving 11 bases between them. The CDR3 covers 12 residues. CDR1 DFQATT and CDR2 SNEGSKA come from the germline V gene (reference sequence). The CDR3: CSARNRDTEAFF. The CDR3 DNA is TGCAGTGCCCGGAACAGGGACACTGAAGCTTTCTTT.

This chain uses TRBV5-1 with TRBJ2-2, with 8 nucleotides matching TRBD2. The CDR3 extends over 15 amino acids. Germline CDR1 and CDR2: SGHRS and YFSETQ. V lost 4 bases and J lost 0; bases outside the gene matches: 2. CDR3 sequence reads: CASSTRGANTGELFF. The DNA of the CDR3 is TGCGCCAGCAGCACGCGGGGGGCGAACACCGGGGAGCTGTTTTTT.

This clonotype has more than one count but fewer than ten. The V call is TRBV4-3, the J call TRBJ2-2, with D possibly TRBD1 on 5 matching bases. V gave up 1 base and J gave up 2 bases, with 17 bases separating them. Germline V lookup: CDR1 LGHNA, CDR2 YSLEER. CDR3 length equals 18 residues. CDR3 amino acids: CASSQAPPTVINTGELFF. CDR3 bases: TGCGCCAGCAGCCAAGCCCCTCCGACAGTTATTAACACCGGGGAGCTGTTTTTT.

At least ten counts were recorded for this clonotype. The gene calls are TRBV7-2 and TRBJ2-7; no reliable D call. The CDR3 extends over 14 amino acids. CDR1 and CDR2 (germline): SGHTA, FQGNSA. V gave up 5 bases and J gave up 0 bases, with 11 bases separating them. This CDR3 is CASSLTASSYEQYF. The CDR3, as DNA: TGTGCCAGCAGCCTGACGGCGAGCTCCTACGAGCAGTACTTC.

This chain links TRBV30 with TRBJ2-7, with D maybe TRBD2 (6 bases). CDR1 and CDR2 from the germline V gene are GTSNPN and SVGIG (reference sequence). The CDR3 extends over 12 amino acids. The V end was cut by 2 bases, the J end by 2 bases, with 7 bases between. The CDR3 region has the DNA TGTGCCTGGAGTCCGGGGGCCTACGAGCAGTACTTC. Encoded protein: CAWSPGAYEQYF. Looking up the rest from reference TRBV30 and TRBJ2-7 gives the full variable domain: SQTIHQWPATLVQPVGSPLSLECTVEGTSNPNLYWYRQAAGRGLQLLFYSVGIGQISSEVPQNLSASRPQDRQFILSSKKLLLSDSGFYLCAWSPGAYEQYFGPGTRLTVT.

This clonotype has at least ten counts. This rearrangement joins TRBV20-1 to TRBJ1-1; no reliable D call. Trimming took off 3 bases at V and 0 bases at J, with 2 bases between the two ends. Per germline, CDR1 DFQATT and CDR2 SNEGSKA (reference sequence). This CDR3 comprises 11 residues. CDR3 region: CSASMNTEAFF. Written as DNA, the CDR3 is TGCAGTGCTAGCATGAACACTGAAGCTTTCTTT.

The V and J genes are TRBV10-3 and TRBJ2-1; TRBD1 aligns across 8 bases. The CDR3 extends over 16 amino acids. Germline V lookup: CDR1 ENHRY, CDR2 SYGVKD. The junction had 15 bases not matched to a gene; V was cut back by 6 bases and J by 8 bases. The CDR3 loop reads CAISYGQGRDGDEQFF. The CDR3 DNA sequence: TGTGCCATCAGCTACGGACAGGGACGTGATGGGGATGAGCAGTTCTTC.

This rearrangement joins TRBV27 to TRBJ2-7; D may be TRBD2 (5 bases). Trimming took 6 bases from V and 2 from J, leaving 11 bases between them. This CDR3 contains 13 residues. Germline loops: CDR1 MNHEY, CDR2 SMNVEV (reference sequence). This CDR3 reads CASRDFGAYEQYF. The DNA for the CDR3 is TGTGCCAGCAGGGACTTCGGGGCCTACGAGCAGTACTTC.